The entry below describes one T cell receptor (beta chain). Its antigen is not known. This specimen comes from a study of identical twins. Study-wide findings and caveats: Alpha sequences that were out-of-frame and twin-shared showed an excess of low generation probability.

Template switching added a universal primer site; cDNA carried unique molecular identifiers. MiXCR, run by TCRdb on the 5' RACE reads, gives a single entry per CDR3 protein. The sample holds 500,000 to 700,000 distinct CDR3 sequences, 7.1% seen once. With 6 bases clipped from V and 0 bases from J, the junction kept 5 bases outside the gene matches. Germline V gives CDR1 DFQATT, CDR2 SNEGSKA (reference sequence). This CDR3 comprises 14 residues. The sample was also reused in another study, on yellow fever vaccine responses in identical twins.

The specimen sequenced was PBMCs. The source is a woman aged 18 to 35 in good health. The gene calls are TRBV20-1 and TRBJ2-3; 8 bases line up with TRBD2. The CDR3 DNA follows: TGCAGTGCAACTAGCGGAGCTAGCACAGATACGCAGTATTTT. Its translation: CSATSGASTDTQYF.